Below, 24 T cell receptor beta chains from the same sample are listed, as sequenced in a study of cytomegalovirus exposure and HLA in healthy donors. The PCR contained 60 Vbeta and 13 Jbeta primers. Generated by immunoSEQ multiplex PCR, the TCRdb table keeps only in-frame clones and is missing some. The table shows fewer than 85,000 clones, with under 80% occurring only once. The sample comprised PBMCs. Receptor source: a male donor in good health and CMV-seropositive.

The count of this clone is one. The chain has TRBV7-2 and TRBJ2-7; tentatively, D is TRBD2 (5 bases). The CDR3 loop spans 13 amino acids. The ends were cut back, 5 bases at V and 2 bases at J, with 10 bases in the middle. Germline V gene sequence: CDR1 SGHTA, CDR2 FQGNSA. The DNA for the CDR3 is TGTGCCAGCAGCGCCGACTATGCCTACGAGCAGTACTTC. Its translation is CASSADYAYEQYF.

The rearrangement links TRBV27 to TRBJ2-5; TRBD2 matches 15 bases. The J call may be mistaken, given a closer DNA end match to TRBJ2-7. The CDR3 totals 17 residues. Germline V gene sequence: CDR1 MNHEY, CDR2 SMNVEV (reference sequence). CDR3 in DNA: TGTGCCAGCAGTTTGAGAGTTGGGACTAGCGGGGGGTACGAGCAGTACTTC. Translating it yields CASSLRVGTSGGYEQYF.

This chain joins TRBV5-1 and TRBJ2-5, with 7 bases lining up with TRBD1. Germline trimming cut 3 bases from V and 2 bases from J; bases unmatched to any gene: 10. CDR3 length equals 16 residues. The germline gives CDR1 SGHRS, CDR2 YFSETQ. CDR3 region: CASSSAFGTAQETQYF. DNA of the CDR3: TGCGCCAGCAGCTCCGCCTTCGGGACAGCACAAGAGACCCAGTACTTC.

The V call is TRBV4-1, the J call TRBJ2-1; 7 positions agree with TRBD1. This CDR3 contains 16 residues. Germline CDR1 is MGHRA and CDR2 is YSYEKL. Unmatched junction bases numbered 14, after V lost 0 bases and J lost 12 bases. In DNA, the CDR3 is TGCGCCAGCAGCCAAGAAGGGACAGCGAGTCCTCAGGGGCAGTTCTTC. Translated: CASSQEGTASPQGQFF.

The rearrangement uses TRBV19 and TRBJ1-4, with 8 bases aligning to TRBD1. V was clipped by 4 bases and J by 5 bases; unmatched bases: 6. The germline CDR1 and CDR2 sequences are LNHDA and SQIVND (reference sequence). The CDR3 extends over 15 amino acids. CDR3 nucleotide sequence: TGTGCCAGTAGTAAATGGACAGGGAGGAATGAAAAACTGTTTTTT. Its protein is CASSKWTGRNEKLFF.

The CDR3 DNA reads TGCGCCAGCAGCCAAGATTGGGACTCGCCTCACTACGAGCAGTACTTC. Its translation: CASSQDWDSPHYEQYF. The rearrangement joins TRBV4-1 to TRBJ2-5; D is perhaps TRBD2 (6 bases). The end of the DNA aligns better with TRBJ2-7, so the J call may be wrong. The CDR3 is 16 residues long. Germline V gene sequence: CDR1 MGHRA, CDR2 YSYEKL.

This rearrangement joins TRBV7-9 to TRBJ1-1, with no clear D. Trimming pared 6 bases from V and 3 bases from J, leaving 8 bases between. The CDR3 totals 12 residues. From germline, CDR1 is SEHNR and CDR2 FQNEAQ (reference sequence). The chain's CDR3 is CASSSYDTEAFF. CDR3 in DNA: TGTGCCAGCAGTTCCTACGACACTGAAGCTTTCTTT.

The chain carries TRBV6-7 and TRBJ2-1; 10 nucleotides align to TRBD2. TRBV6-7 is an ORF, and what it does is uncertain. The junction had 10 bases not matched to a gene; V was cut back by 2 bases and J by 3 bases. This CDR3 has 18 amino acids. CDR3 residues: CASSYGPSGGFSYNEQFF. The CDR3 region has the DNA TGTGCCAGCAGTTACGGCCCTAGCGGGGGTTTTAGCTACAATGAGCAGTTCTTC.

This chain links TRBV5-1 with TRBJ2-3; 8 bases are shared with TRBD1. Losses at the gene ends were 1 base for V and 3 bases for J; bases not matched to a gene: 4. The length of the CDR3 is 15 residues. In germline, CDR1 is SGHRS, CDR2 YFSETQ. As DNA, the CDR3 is TGCGCCAGCAGCTTGTATGGACAGGGTACAGATACGCAGTATTTT. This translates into CASSLYGQGTDTQYF.

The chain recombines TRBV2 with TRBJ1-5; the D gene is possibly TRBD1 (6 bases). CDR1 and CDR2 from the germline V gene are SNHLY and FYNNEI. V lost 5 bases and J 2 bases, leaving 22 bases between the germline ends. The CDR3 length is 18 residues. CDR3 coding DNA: TGTGCCAGCAGTCGTGGAACATTGACAGGCCGAGGCAATCAGCCCCAGCATTTT. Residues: CASSRGTLTGRGNQPQHF.

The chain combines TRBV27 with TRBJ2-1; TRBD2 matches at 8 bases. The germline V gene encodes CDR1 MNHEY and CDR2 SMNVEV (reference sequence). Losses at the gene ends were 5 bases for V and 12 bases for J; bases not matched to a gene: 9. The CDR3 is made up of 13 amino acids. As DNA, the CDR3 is TGTGCCAGCAGTAGACAGCTCGGGGGGGGGCAGTTCTTC. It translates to CASSRQLGGGQFF.

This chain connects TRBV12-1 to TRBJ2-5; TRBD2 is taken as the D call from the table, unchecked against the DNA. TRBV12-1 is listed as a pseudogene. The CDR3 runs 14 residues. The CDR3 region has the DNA TGTGCCAGCAGCGTACGGGACTCGAAAGAGACCCAGTACTTC. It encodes CASSVRDSKETQYF.

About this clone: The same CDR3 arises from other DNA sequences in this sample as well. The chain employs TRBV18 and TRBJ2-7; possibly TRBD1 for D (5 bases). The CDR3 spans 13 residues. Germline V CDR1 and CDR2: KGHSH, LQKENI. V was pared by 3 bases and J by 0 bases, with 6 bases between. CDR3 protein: CASSPDTSYEQYF. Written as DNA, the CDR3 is TGTGCCAGCTCACCGGACACCTCCTACGAGCAGTACTTC.

The CDR3 here is CASSLATQGWHEQFF. In nucleotides, the CDR3 is TGTGCCAGCAGCTTAGCAACCCAGGGTTGGCATGAGCAGTTCTTC. This sequence joins TRBV7-6 and TRBJ2-1; perhaps TRBD1 as D (5 bases). V lost 0 bases and J 8 bases, leaving 14 bases between the germline ends. The CDR3 runs 15 residues. Germline V CDR1 and CDR2: SGHVS, FNYEAQ.

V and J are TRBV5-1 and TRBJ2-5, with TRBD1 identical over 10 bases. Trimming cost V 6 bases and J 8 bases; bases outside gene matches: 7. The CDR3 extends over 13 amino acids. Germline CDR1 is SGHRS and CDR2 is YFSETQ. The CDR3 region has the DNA TGCGCCAGCACCCTGGGACAGGGGCCAACCCAGTACTTC. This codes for CASTLGQGPTQYF.

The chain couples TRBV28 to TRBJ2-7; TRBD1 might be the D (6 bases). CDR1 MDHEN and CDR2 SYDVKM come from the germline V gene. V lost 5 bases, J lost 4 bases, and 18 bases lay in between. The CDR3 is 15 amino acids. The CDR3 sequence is CASSPPDSSLYEQYF. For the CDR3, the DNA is TGTGCCAGCAGTCCCCCGGACAGCAGCCTTTACGAGCAGTACTTC.

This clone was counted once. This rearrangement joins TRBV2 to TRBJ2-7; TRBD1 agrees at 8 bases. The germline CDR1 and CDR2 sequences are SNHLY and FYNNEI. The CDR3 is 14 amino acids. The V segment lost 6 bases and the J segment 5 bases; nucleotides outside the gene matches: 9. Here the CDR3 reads CASRHRQGWDEQYF. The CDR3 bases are TGTGCCAGCAGACACAGACAGGGGTGGGACGAGCAGTACTTC. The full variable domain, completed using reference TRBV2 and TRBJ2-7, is EPEVTQTPSHQVTQMGQEVILRCVPISNHLYFYWYRQILGQKVEFLVSFYNNEISEKSEIFDDQFSVERPDGSNFTLKIRSTKLEDSAMYFCASRHRQGWDEQYFGPGTRLTVT.

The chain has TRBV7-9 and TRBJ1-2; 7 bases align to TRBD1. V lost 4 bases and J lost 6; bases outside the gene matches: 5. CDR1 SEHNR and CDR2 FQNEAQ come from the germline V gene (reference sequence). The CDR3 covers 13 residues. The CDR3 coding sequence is TGTGCCAGCAGCTACGGGACAGCTCATGGCTACACCTTC. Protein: CASSYGTAHGYTF.

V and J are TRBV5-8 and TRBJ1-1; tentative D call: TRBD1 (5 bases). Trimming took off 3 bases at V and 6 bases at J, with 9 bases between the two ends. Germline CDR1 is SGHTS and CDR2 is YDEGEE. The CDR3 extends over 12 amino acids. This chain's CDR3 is CASSWGWPEAFF. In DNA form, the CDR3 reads TGTGCCAGCAGCTGGGGCTGGCCTGAAGCTTTCTTT.

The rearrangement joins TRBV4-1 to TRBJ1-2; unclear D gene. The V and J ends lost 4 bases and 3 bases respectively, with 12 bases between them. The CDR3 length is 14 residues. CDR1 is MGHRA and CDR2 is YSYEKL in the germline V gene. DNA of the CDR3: TGCGCCAGCAGCCTTAACTCGGTAGACTATGGCTACACCTTC. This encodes CASSLNSVDYGYTF.

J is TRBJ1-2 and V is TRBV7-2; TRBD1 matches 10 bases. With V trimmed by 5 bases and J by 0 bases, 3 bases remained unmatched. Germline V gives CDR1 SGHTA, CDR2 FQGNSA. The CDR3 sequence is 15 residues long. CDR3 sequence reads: CASSRGQGANYGYTF. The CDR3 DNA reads TGTGCCAGCAGCCGTGGACAGGGGGCTAACTATGGCTACACCTTC. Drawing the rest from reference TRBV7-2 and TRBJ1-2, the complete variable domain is GAGVSQSPSNKVTEKGKDVELRCDPISGHTALYWYRQSLGQGLEFLIYFQGNSAPDKSGLPSDRFSAERTGGSVSTLTIQRTQQEDSAVYLCASSRGQGANYGYTFGSGTRLTVV.

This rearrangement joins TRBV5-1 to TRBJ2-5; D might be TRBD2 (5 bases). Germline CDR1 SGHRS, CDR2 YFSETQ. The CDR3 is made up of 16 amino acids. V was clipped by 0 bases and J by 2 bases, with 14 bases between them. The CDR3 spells CASSLGQVSGQETQYF. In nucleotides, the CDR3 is TGCGCCAGCAGCTTGGGTCAGGTTTCGGGGCAAGAGACCCAGTACTTC.

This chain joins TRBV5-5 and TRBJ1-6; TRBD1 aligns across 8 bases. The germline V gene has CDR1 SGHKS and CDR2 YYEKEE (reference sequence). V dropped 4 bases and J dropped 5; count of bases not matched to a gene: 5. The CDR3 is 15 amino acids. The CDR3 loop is CASSPQGANNSPLHF. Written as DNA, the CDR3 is TGTGCCAGCAGCCCCCAGGGGGCTAATAATTCACCCCTCCACTTT.

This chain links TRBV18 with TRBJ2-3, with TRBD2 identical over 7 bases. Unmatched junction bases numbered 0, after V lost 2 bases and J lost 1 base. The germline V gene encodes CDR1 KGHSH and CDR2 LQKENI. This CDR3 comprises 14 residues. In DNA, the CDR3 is TGTGCCAGCTCACCAGGGGGGGGCACAGATACGCAGTATTTT. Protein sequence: CASSPGGGTDTQYF.